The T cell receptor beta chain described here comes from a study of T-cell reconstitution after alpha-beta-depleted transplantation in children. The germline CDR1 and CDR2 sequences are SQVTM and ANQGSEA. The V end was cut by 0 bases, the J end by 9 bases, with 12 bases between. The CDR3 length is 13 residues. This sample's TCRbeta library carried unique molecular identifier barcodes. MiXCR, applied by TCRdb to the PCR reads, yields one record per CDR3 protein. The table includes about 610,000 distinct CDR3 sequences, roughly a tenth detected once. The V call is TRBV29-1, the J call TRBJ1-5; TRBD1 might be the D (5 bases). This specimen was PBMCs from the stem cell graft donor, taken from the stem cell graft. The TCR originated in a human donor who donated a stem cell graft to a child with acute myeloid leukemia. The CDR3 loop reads CSVEDRRGGPQHF. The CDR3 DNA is TGCAGCGTTGAAGATCGGAGGGGTGGGCCCCAGCATTTT.